This T cell receptor beta chain originates from a study of molecular identifiers for immune sequencing clone quantification. Germline assignment: CDR1 DFQATT and CDR2 SNEGSKA (reference sequence). The CDR3 is 11 residues long. With 1 base removed from V and 6 bases from J, the gap between germline ends came to 6 bases. From the PCR reads, TCRdb called clonotypes with MiXCR, one entry per CDR3 protein. The table has roughly 630,000 distinct CDR3 sequences, less than 30% seen once. Overall study results and limits: Sizes of highly expanded clones could be underestimated through identical TCRs sharing a barcode.

This clonotype was counted ten times or more. Its antigen is undetermined. Sequenced input: naive CD8+ T cells from blood, with Jurkat cell RNA spiked in. Subset reported: FACS-sorted CD8+CD4-CCR7+CD45RA+ naive T cells. This TCR was sampled from a human donor in good health. Some libraries in this study had Jurkat cell RNA spiked in. This chain uses TRBV20-1 with TRBJ1-2; D unclear. The CDR3 reads CSARVANGYTF. CDR3 sequence (DNA): TGCAGTGCTAGAGTTGCAAATGGCTACACCTTC.